This T cell receptor (beta chain) comes out of a study of shared clonotypes between healthy human individuals (dated by TCRdb to 2020 to 2022). Background for the entire study: The cohort included three men and a couple of women between 18 and 49 years of age. To increase sequencing depth and limit assay-specific biases, TCR repertoire library preparation and sequencing were carried out by different laboratories using diverse techniques. Each donor's leukapheresis produced roughly between roughly 0.85 and 10 billion PBMCs. Blood TCR repertoires of five healthy adults were deeply sequenced to estimate repertoire size and the extent of clonotype sharing between individuals. For each donor, CD4 naive and CD4 memory were each given three plates, CD8 naive was given two plates, and CD8 memory was given one plate.

TCR CDR3 regions were amplified from genomic DNA by multiplex PCR using the deep immunoSEQ assay. Extracted genomic DNA from each cell subset was spread evenly across all wells of several immunoSEQ 96-well plates, with each plate serving as a replicate. Each replicate PCR for sorted subsets received about 220 ng genomic DNA, equal to tens of thousands of T cell genomes. Purified libraries were measured with a Qubit 3.0 fluorometer, size-checked on a Bioanalyzer 2100, and measured again with the KAPA Library Quantification kit. Every immunoSEQ 96-well plate was sequenced on a dedicated single-read 150-cycle Illumina NextSeq 550 flow cell. The original methods were these. The immunoSEQ output contained only junctional sequences without quality scores, so filtering could not match that applied to full-length reads. To assign V/J genes and CDR3, sequences were annotated using PyIR, a Python wrapper for IgBLAST v1.9, with IMGT germline references. Reads were removed for weak V/J assignments (E-value above 1e-6), missing CDR3, stop codons, out-of-frame junctions, or ambiguous translated residues. V3J clonotypes were defined as sequences sharing an identical inferred V gene, J gene, and CDR3 amino acid sequence. The percentage overlap between two repertoires was calculated by dividing the number of shared unique clonotypes by the size of the smaller repertoire. RTK rarefaction, the Chao1 estimator, and Recon v2.1 estimates of unobserved clonotypes were used to assess repertoire richness. Generation probabilities were computed with OLGA for all TCRbeta clonotypes obtained by the gDNA method from several donors. TCRdb's version of the immuneACCESS table is confined to in-frame rearrangements and falls short of the full clone set. An unresolved V gene accounts for under half of the shortfall where checked; the remainder is of unknown origin. V and J calls and clone size come straight from that table; D and trimming were deduced from the DNA. This sample has about 2.1 million clones in its table, and about 94% of those were observed once. Of the sample, around 1.8% falls within the top ten clones.

To note about this clone: No cognate antigen has been identified for it. Qualities for individual bases were not recorded, and no much larger clone is one base off. At the DNA level, this CDR3 is encoded by other sequences in the same sample as well.

Study-level results and caveats: Naive subsets generally had larger estimated clonotype richness than memory subsets did. Pairwise subsampling indicated that sequencing depth was expected to affect the degree of clonotype sharing among donors. Rarefaction of sorted-subset datasets indicated incomplete sequencing despite the large sequencing depth. The small number of donors limited the genetic and exposure-history diversity represented. Sampling was limited to blood, and TCR repertoires in tissue likely differ from TCR repertoires in blood. Sharing across a few donors was observed for roughly 5.4% of naive CD4, about 4% of naive CD8, 2% to 2.5% of memory CD4, and approximately 0.41% of memory CD8 clonotypes. Compared with non-shared clonotypes, clonotypes shared by all four sorted-subset donors had higher generation probabilities.

CD8 naive samples were obtained by positive selection for CCR7 among CD45RO-negative cells, yielding a CD45RA+CCR7+ population from which TemRA cells were excluded. The donors were healthy, HIV-negative adults who had no recently reported acute infections or vaccinations. Only Caucasian adults living in Nashville, Tennessee, USA were represented among the donors. Blood was obtained by leukapheresis, after which PBMCs were separated by Ficoll-Histopaque density gradient centrifugation and cryopreserved in liquid nitrogen vapor phase. Analytical flow cytometry was used to check the purity and quantity of every magnetically sorted T cell population. Genomic DNA was isolated from every sorted fraction and measured by UV absorbance on a Nanodrop 2000c. The germline V gene (reference sequence) gives CDR1 as LNHDA and CDR2 as SQIVND. After removal of 3 bases from V and 4 bases from J, the junction retains 5 bases not matched to a gene. The CDR3 has 14 amino acids, counting the end cysteine and phenylalanine. Only the CDR3 part of the read is kept: 42 bases, read in frame from the first base.

The receptor's source is a man younger than 30 in good health. Some clones in this sample may be carry-over from other donors' samples. The rearranged chain carries TRBV19 and TRBJ1-1, with 7 bases aligning to TRBD1. Sequenced sample: naive CD8+ T cells from PBMCs. This sample's cell subset or site label indicates: CD45RA+CCR7+. For the CDR3, the sequence is CASSIDRVGTEAFF. In nucleotide form, the sequence is TGTGCCAGTAGTATCGACAGGGTTGGCACTGAAGCTTTCTTT.